The 5 T cell receptor beta chains below all came from one sample that was sequenced in a study of early T cells in non-severe SARS-CoV-2 infection. TCRdb ran MiXCR on the 5' RACE reads and lists one entry per CDR3 protein. The sample holds 60,000 to 65,000 distinct CDR3 sequences, roughly 9% seen once. The specimen comprised whole blood, sampled at baseline. These receptors were collected from an adult who was a healthcare worker with PCR-confirmed SARS-CoV-2 infection or an uninfected control (not recorded which).

This clonotype came up a few times. The gene calls are TRBV3-1 and TRBJ1-2; D is perhaps TRBD1 (6 bases). Trimming took off 4 bases at V and 6 bases at J, with 9 bases between the two ends. The germline V gene has CDR1 LGHDT and CDR2 YNNKEL (reference sequence). The CDR3 extends over 12 amino acids. The CDR3 protein is CASSPQGNGYTF. The CDR3 DNA reads as TGTGCCAGCAGCCCACAGGGAAATGGCTACACCTTC.

This clonotype has at least ten counts. This chain links TRBV29-1 with TRBJ1-1; no clear D. Germline assignment: CDR1 SQVTM and CDR2 ANQGSEA. The CDR3 spans 14 residues. V gave up 1 base and J gave up 9 bases, with 18 bases separating them. This CDR3 is CSVEVTRSTGKAFF. CDR3 DNA: TGCAGCGTTGAAGTGACCCGGAGCACGGGAAAAGCTTTCTTT.

Only a few counts were recorded for this clonotype. The chain is built from TRBV5-4 and TRBJ2-3; D is ambiguous. CDR3 length equals 11 residues. From germline, CDR1 is SGHNT and CDR2 YYREEE (reference sequence). The ends were cut back, 7 bases at V and 6 bases at J, with 9 bases in the middle. The CDR3 DNA reads TGTGCCAGCGGGCCTTGGGATACGCAGTATTTT. This encodes CASGPWDTQYF.

This clonotype was seen repeatedly, ten times or more. CDR3 amino acids: CASSSLPSGRGGELFF. CDR3 bases: TGTGCCAGCAGTTCCCTCCCTTCGGGACGAGGCGGGGAGCTGTTTTTT. This chain links TRBV6-2 or TRBV6-3 with TRBJ2-2; D may be TRBD1 or TRBD2 (5 bases each). The CDR3 has 16 amino acids. Germline V gene lookup returns CDR1 MNHEY and CDR2 SVGEGT. Trimming removed 4 bases from V and 7 bases from J, with 19 bases in between.

This clonotype was observed at least ten times. This chain links TRBV6-2 or TRBV6-3 with TRBJ2-2; D unresolved. Per the germline V gene, CDR1 is MNHEY and CDR2 is SVGEGT. Trimming shortened V by 6 bases and J by 6 bases, and 5 bases separated the two germline ends. There are 11 residues in the CDR3. This CDR3 is CASSRPGELFF. The CDR3 DNA reads TGTGCCAGCAGCCGGCCCGGGGAGCTGTTTTTT.